This T cell receptor beta chain was identified during a study of metastatic and nonmetastatic thyroid tumors. About the study: Repertoire comparisons spanned blood and tumor or nodule tissue from malignant and benign thyroid patients.

The CDR3 is made up of 13 amino acids. The germline CDR1 and CDR2 sequences are DFQATT and SNEGSKA (reference sequence). V was shortened by 6 bases and J by 6 bases, with 17 bases between the two germline ends. This clone was observed many times. Its target is unknown. Notes on the study in general: Reportedly, malignant thyroid tumors had significantly higher TCR beta diversity than benign nodules, in blood and tumor.

Thyroid surgery was performed in patients who had received no treatment beforehand. Through MiXCR, TCRdb re-clonotyped the PCR reads. The sample lists 39,000 or so clones; approximately 20% were seen once. The origin of this receptor is a female donor with papillary thyroid cancer or a benign thyroid nodule (not recorded which). Some clones in this sample may be carry-over from other donors' samples. The J gene is TRBJ1-1, the V gene TRBV20-1; D is undetermined. The specimen sequenced was blood. CDR3 DNA sequence: TGCAGTGCGCTACGTGGTTATAGTGCTGAAGCTTTCTTT. This translates into CSALRGYSAEAFF.